Below are 20 T cell receptor beta chains sequenced from a single sample in a study of CD8+CD57+ T cells in acquired aplastic anemia. Patients who underwent sequencing had shown CD8+CD57+ cell expansion by flow cytometry. Profiling of TCR beta VDJ combinations and CDR3 sequences used genomic DNA as template. TCRdb re-called the reads with MiXCR, one entry per CDR3 protein. The table includes around 200,000 distinct CDR3 sequences, roughly 50% detected once. The sequenced sample was sorted CD4+, CD8+, or CD8+CD57+ T cells (not recorded which) from PBMCs. These receptors came from a human donor with aplastic anemia.

This clonotype was observed a handful of times. The chain joins TRBV29-1 to TRBJ2-7, with D unclear. Germline V gives CDR1 SQVTM, CDR2 ANQGSEA. The CDR3 is 11 amino acids. Trimming removed 4 bases at V and 4 bases at J, with 8 bases between. The DNA for the CDR3 is TGCAGCGTTGTATATACATACGAGCAGTACTTC. Protein product: CSVVYTYEQYF.

The chain is built from TRBV7-2 and TRBJ2-3, with D possibly TRBD1 on 6 matching bases. This CDR3 has 15 amino acids. Trimming removed 8 bases from V and 3 bases from J, with 18 bases in between. Germline lookup yields CDR1 SGHTA and CDR2 FQGNSA. The chain's CDR3 is CASVYRSRGTDTQYF. For the CDR3, the DNA is TGTGCCAGCGTGTATCGGTCCAGGGGAACAGATACGCAGTATTTT.

This clonotype was observed at least ten times. The genes are TRBV30 and TRBJ1-6; D is perhaps TRBD1 (6 bases). Germline CDR1 GTSNPN, CDR2 SVGIG (reference sequence). The V end lost 8 bases, the J end lost 5 bases, and 13 bases lay between the germline ends. There are 13 residues in the CDR3. The CDR3 spells CAEGGRNNSPLHF. The DNA of the CDR3 is TGTGCCGAAGGGGGACGGAATAATTCACCCCTCCACTTT.

This clonotype was observed a handful of times. The V gene is TRBV10-3, the J gene TRBJ2-3, with TRBD2 matching over 9 bases. Germline CDR1 reads ENHRY; CDR2 reads SYGVKD. The CDR3 consists of 16 residues. J was trimmed by 2 bases and V by 3 bases; bases with no gene match: 6. CDR3 in amino acids: CAISDPTSGPTDTQYF. Here the CDR3 DNA reads TGTGCCATCAGTGACCCGACTAGCGGACCCACAGATACGCAGTATTTT.

This clonotype occurred many times. The rearrangement joins TRBV6-1 to TRBJ2-3; D gene uncertain. This CDR3 is 14 amino acids long. Germline loops: CDR1 MNHNS, CDR2 SASEGT. V was shortened by 1 base and J by 2 bases, with 7 bases between the two germline ends. The CDR3 protein is CASSEVGYTDTQYF. CDR3 nucleotide sequence: TGTGCCAGCAGTGAAGTGGGGTACACAGATACGCAGTATTTT.

This clonotype was counted many times. The chain has TRBV5-5 and TRBJ1-6; 7 positions match TRBD1. Per germline, CDR1 SGHKS and CDR2 YYEKEE (reference sequence). CDR3 size: 15 residues. Trimming removed 3 bases from V and 9 bases from J; junction bases left unmatched: 9. CDR3 in amino acids: CASSSSRQGVSPLHF. The DNA of the CDR3 is TGTGCCAGCAGCTCGTCTCGACAGGGCGTTTCACCCCTCCACTTT. The whole variable domain, remainder taken from reference TRBV5-5 and TRBJ1-6, is DAGVTQSPTHLIKTRGQQVTLRCSPISGHKSVSWYQQVLGQGPQFIFQYYEKEERGRGNFPDRFSARQFPNYSSELNVNALLLGDSALYLCASSSSRQGVSPLHFGNGTRLTVT.

This chain connects TRBV15 to TRBJ1-2; D gene uncertain. V lost 5 bases to trimming and J lost 2 bases, with 15 bases between them. Germline CDR1 reads LNHNV; CDR2 reads YYDKDF (reference sequence). This CDR3 comprises 15 residues. CDR3 bases: TGTGCCACCAGCCTGGGTAGGGAGCCGAACTATGGCTACACCTTC. Translated: CATSLGREPNYGYTF.

This clonotype was recorded at least ten times. The chain recombines TRBV7-3 with TRBJ2-1, with D uncertain. The CDR3 length is 13 residues. Germline lookup yields CDR1 SGHTA and CDR2 FQGTGA. Trimming pared 5 bases from V and 7 bases from J, leaving 12 bases between. CDR3 residues: CASSAVGLNEQFF. As DNA, the CDR3 is TGTGCCAGCAGCGCAGTCGGCCTTAATGAGCAGTTCTTC.

This clonotype was detected ten times or more. This chain joins TRBV20-1 and TRBJ1-2, with 7 bases aligning to TRBD1. Germline V CDR1 and CDR2: DFQATT, SNEGSKA (reference sequence). Unmatched junction bases numbered 10, after V lost 6 bases and J lost 3 bases. This CDR3 spans 14 amino acids. The CDR3, as DNA: TGCAGTGCCACCGGGACAGAGGGGTACTATGGCTACACCTTC. Its translation: CSATGTEGYYGYTF.

The chain is built from TRBV7-8 and TRBJ1-2; D remains unclear. The CDR3 runs to 14 residues. Germline V gene sequence: CDR1 SGHVS, CDR2 FQNEAQ. V was pared by 1 base and J by 1 base, with 7 bases between. The CDR3 spells CASSLGQFNYGYTF. CDR3 DNA sequence: TGTGCCAGCAGCTTAGGGCAGTTTAACTATGGCTACACCTTC.

V and J are TRBV7-7 and TRBJ1-2; the match to TRBD1 covers 10 bases. This CDR3 is built from 16 residues. The V gene's germline CDR1 is SSHAT and CDR2 FNYEAQ (reference sequence). After removal of 1 base from V and 3 bases from J, the junction contained 5 bases not matched to a gene. CDR3 nucleotide sequence: TGTGCCAGCAGCTTAGAGTGGGACAGGGGAGACTATGGCTACACCTTC. This translates into CASSLEWDRGDYGYTF.

In DNA, the CDR3 is TGTGCCAGTACAGGGGGCGGGTATGGCTACACCTTC. Amino acid sequence: CASTGGGYGYTF. The V gene is TRBV19, the J gene TRBJ1-2; 8 positions agree with TRBD1. The V gene's germline CDR1 is LNHDA and CDR2 SQIVND (reference sequence). The CDR3 runs 12 residues. V gave up 7 bases and J gave up 5 bases; unmatched junction bases: 3.

Here the CDR3 reads CASSYSLRSPDTQYF. Written as DNA, the CDR3 is TGTGCCAGCAGTTACTCTCTTAGGTCGCCAGATACGCAGTATTTT. V and J are TRBV7-9 and TRBJ2-3; unclear D gene. In germline, CDR1 is SEHNR, CDR2 FQNEAQ (reference sequence). Trimming pared 6 bases from V and 4 bases from J, leaving 17 bases between. The CDR3 contains 15 residues.

This clonotype was picked up one time. A much larger clone differs by one base, so this may be a read error. The chain carries TRBV5-1 and TRBJ2-1; a weak D match, TRBD2 (6 bases). Per germline, CDR1 SGHRS and CDR2 YFSETQ. This CDR3 is 16 amino acids long. CDR3 sequence reads: CASSLLPSDNYNGQFF. For the CDR3, the DNA is TGCGCCAGCAGCTTGTTACCTAGCGATAACTACAATGGGCAGTTCTTC.

The chain joins TRBV14 to TRBJ2-7; possibly TRBD1 for D (7 bases). The CDR3 covers 15 residues. Trimming took off 1 base at V and 2 bases at J, with 12 bases between the two ends. The germline gives CDR1 SGHDN, CDR2 FVKESK. CDR3 amino acids: CASSQAEGAAYEQYF. DNA for the CDR3: TGTGCCAGCAGCCAAGCGGAGGGGGCGGCCTACGAGCAGTACTTC.

This clonotype was detected ten times or more. The rearrangement links TRBV12-3 or TRBV12-4 to TRBJ2-3; D is perhaps TRBD1 (5 bases). Between the trimmed V and J ends, which lost 8 bases and 2 bases, there was a span of 17 bases. The CDR3 sequence is 15 residues long. Here the CDR3 reads CASLNKAGHTDTQYF. In nucleotides, the CDR3 is TGTGCCAGCCTCAATAAGGCAGGGCACACAGATACGCAGTATTTT.

This clonotype was counted at least ten times. The rearrangement uses TRBV11-2 and TRBJ2-2, with 12 bases lining up with TRBD2. V shed 4 bases, J shed 5 bases, and the junction held 14 bases outside the gene matches. The CDR3 is 19 residues long. Per germline, CDR1 SGHAT and CDR2 FQNNGV. Here the CDR3 DNA reads TGTGCCAGCAGCTCTTTCTCCGGGACTAGCGGGCCTGGGACCGGGGAGCTGTTTTTT. Amino acids: CASSSFSGTSGPGTGELFF.

This clonotype was counted between two and nine times. The V gene is TRBV28, the J gene TRBJ1-6, with 9 bases that match TRBD1. CDR3 length: 15 amino acids. The V and J ends lost 5 bases and 7 bases, in that order; junction bases with no gene match: 6. Germline V gene lookup returns CDR1 MDHEN and CDR2 SYDVKM. CDR3 DNA: TGTGCCAGCAGTGTGGGACAGGGCAGGAATTCACCCCTCCACTTT. Residues: CASSVGQGRNSPLHF.

In its sample, this clonotype was seen many times. V gene TRBV5-6 combines with J gene TRBJ2-1; D remains ambiguous. Germline V gene sequence: CDR1 SGHDT, CDR2 YYEEEE. The CDR3 length is 15 residues. Trimming took 0 bases from V and 0 from J, leaving 7 bases between them. CDR3 sequence (DNA): TGTGCCAGCAGCTTGGTTTCCGTCTCCTACAATGAGCAGTTCTTC. This encodes CASSLVSVSYNEQFF. The whole variable domain, filled in from reference TRBV5-6 and TRBJ2-1, reads DAGVTQSPTHLIKTRGQQVTLRCSPKSGHDTVSWYQQALGQGPQFIFQYYEEEERQRGNFPDRFSGHQFPNYSSELNVNALLLGDSALYLCASSLVSVSYNEQFFGPGTRLTVL.

There are a few counts of this clonotype. The chain carries TRBV15 and TRBJ2-3, with TRBD2 identical over 14 bases. Unmatched junction bases numbered 6, after V lost 3 bases and J lost 7 bases. This CDR3 is 16 amino acids long. Germline lookup yields CDR1 LNHNV and CDR2 YYDKDF (reference sequence). CDR3 in amino acids: CATSRTGTSGRNTQYF. CDR3 in DNA: TGTGCCACCAGCAGGACCGGGACTAGCGGGAGAAATACGCAGTATTTT.